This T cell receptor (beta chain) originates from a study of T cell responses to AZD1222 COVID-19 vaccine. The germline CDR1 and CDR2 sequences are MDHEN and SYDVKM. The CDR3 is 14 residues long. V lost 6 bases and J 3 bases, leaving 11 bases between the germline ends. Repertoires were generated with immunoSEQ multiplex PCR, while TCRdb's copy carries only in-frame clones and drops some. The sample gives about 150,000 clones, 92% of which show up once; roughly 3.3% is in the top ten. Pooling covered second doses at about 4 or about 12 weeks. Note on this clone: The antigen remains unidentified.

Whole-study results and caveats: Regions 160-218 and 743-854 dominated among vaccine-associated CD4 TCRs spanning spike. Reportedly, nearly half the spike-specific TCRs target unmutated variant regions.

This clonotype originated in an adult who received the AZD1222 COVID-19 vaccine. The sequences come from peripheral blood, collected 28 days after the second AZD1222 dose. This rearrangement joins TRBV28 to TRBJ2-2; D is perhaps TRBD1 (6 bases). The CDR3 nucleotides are TGTGCCAGCAGCAGAAGACAGGACACCGGGGAGCTGTTTTTT. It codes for CASSRRQDTGELFF.